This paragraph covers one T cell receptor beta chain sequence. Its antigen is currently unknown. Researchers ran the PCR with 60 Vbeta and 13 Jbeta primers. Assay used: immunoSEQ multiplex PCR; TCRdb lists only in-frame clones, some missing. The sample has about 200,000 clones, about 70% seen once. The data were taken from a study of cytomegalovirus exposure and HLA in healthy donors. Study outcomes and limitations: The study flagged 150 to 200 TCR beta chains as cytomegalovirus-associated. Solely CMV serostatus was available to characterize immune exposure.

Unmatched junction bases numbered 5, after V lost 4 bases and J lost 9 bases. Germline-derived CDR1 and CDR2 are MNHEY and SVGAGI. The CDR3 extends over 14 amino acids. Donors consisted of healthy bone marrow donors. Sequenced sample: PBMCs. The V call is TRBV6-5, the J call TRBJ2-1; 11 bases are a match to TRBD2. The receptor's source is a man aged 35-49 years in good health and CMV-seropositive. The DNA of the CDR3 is TGTGCCAGCAGTTTTAGCGGGGGGGCCCGTGAGCAGTTCTTC. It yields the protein CASSFSGGAREQFF.